This T cell receptor (beta chain) comes out of a study of shared clonotypes between healthy human individuals. The naive CD8 fraction comprised CD45RO-negative cells positively selected for CCR7 and excluded terminally differentiated effector memory CD45RA+ cells. Of note for this clone: Its antigen remains unidentified. The same CDR3 arises from other DNA sequences in this sample as well.

General study points: The rarefaction results pointed to incomplete sorted-subset sequencing despite large depth. When naive CD4 clonotypes were compared across several donors, about 5% were shared.

Authors' processing steps: Sequence data from immunoSEQ were junction-only and lacked quality scores; consequently, filtering differed. Generated by immunoSEQ multiplex PCR, the TCRdb table keeps only in-frame clones and is missing some. The V and J calls and clone size were taken over from that table, and D and trimming were inferred from the DNA. The top ten hold 0.9% to 1.5% of the sample, which has roughly 2,000,000 clones, about 94% seen once. The CDR3 runs to 12 residues. CDR1 and CDR2 from the germline V gene are SEHNR and FQNEAQ (reference sequence). The V end was cut by 3 bases, the J end by 4 bases, with 6 bases between.

The sequence came from a man aged 18 to 35 in good health. The V call is TRBV7-9, the J call TRBJ2-5; D is unresolved. The sample consisted of naive CD8+ T cells sorted from blood. The CDR3 loop reads CASSLSGETQYF. DNA for the CDR3: TGTGCCAGCAGCTTGTCTGGAGAGACCCAGTACTTC.